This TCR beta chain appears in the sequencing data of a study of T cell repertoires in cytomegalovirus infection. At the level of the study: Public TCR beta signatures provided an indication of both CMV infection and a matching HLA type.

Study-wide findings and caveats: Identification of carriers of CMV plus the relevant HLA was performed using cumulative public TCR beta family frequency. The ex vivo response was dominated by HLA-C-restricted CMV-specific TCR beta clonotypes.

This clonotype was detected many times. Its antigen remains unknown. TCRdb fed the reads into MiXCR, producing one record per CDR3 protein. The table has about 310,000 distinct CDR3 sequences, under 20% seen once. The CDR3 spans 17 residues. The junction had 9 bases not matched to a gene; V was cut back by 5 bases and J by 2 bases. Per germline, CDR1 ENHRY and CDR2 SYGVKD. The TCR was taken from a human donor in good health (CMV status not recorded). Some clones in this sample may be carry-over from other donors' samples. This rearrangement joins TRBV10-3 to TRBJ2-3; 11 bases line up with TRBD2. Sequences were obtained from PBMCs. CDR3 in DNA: TGTGCCATCAGTAAAACCCTAGCGGGGGGAAACACAGATACGCAGTATTTT. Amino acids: CAISKTLAGGNTDTQYF.